The 29 T cell receptor beta chains reported below all come from one sample, sequenced in a study of blood T cells in healthy people across ages. A second PCR of 7 to 11 cycles used a sample-barcoded 5' primer and a J-beta primer mix. TCRdb re-analysed the 5' RACE reads in MiXCR, keeping a single row per CDR3 protein. This sample has hundreds of thousands of distinct CDR3 sequences, with more than 25% found just once. Source material: blood. These receptors originate from a woman older than 75 in good health.

The table lists this clonotype with a count of one. V is TRBV4-3 and J is TRBJ2-5; TRBD2 aligns across 10 bases. Near its end, the DNA agrees better with TRBJ2-7, so the J call may be wrong. This CDR3 region has 15 residues. CDR1 LGHNA and CDR2 YSLEER come from the germline V gene. The CDR3 is CASSQDGTSDYEQYF. DNA for the CDR3: TGCGCCAGCAGCCAGGACGGGACTAGCGATTACGAGCAGTACTTC.

The chain employs TRBV30 and TRBJ1-4; TRBD1 agrees at 9 bases. The germline gives CDR1 GTSNPN, CDR2 SVGIG (reference sequence). This CDR3 region has 15 residues. With V trimmed by 1 base and J by 10 bases, 10 bases remained unmatched. The CDR3 coding sequence is TGTGCCTGGAGTGCCTCCGGGACAGGGAACGGAAAACTGTTTTTT. Protein sequence: CAWSASGTGNGKLFF.

This clonotype was seen at least ten times. This chain connects TRBV27 to TRBJ2-1, with 10 nucleotides matching TRBD2. Germline V gives CDR1 MNHEY, CDR2 SMNVEV (reference sequence). The junction had 9 bases not matched to a gene; V was cut back by 5 bases and J by 5 bases. The CDR3 extends over 16 amino acids. CDR3 DNA sequence: TGTGCCAGCAGTGCGGTACTAGCGGGGCCCAACAATGAGCAGTTCTTC. Translating it yields CASSAVLAGPNNEQFF.

This clonotype was seen at least ten times. The rearrangement links TRBV20-1 to TRBJ2-4; D possibly corresponds to TRBD2 (6 bases). The V end was cut by 4 bases, the J end by 0 bases, with 13 bases between. The CDR3 runs 15 residues. Germline V gives CDR1 DFQATT, CDR2 SNEGSKA (reference sequence). The CDR3 DNA reads as TGCAGTGCTACCACAGCCGGGGGAGCCAAAAACATTCAGTACTTC. It codes for CSATTAGGAKNIQYF.

Worth noting for this clonotype: The germline gene is not matched at one end of the junction; a read error may be the cause. This sequence joins TRBV4-3 and TRBJ2-3, with D perhaps TRBD1 or TRBD2 (5 bases each). This CDR3 is 17 amino acids long. CDR1 is LGHNA and CDR2 is YSLEER in the germline V gene. CDR3 in DNA: TGCGCCAGCAGCCAAGATTTTGGACTGGGGGTCTCGGATACGCAGTATTTC. Translating gives CASSQDFGLGVSDTQYF.

This clonotype came up many times. V is TRBV3-1 and J is TRBJ2-1; TRBD2 aligns across 10 bases. Germline values: CDR1 LGHDT, CDR2 YNNKEL (reference sequence). The CDR3 contains 17 residues. V shed 2 bases and J 4 bases; nucleotides not matched to a gene: 8. The CDR3 protein is CASSQFSGGARYNEQFF. The CDR3 region has the DNA TGTGCCAGCAGCCAATTCAGCGGGGGGGCAAGATACAATGAGCAGTTCTTC.

The rearrangement links TRBV11-2 to TRBJ1-5; perhaps TRBD1 as D (6 bases). V shed 5 bases and J shed 7 bases, with 12 bases lying between them. In germline, CDR1 is SGHAT, CDR2 FQNNGV. This CDR3 is 13 amino acids long. The CDR3 sequence: CASSTRGGQPQHF. CDR3 in DNA: TGTGCCAGCAGCACCAGGGGTGGGCAGCCCCAGCATTTT.

With regard to this clonotype: Its ends do not fully match the called genes, so a read error is possible. J is TRBJ2-5 and V is TRBV7-6, with 8 bases that match TRBD1. Germline values: CDR1 SGHVS, CDR2 FNYEAQ. CDR3 size: 15 residues. The DNA for the CDR3 is TGTACCAGCAGCTTATCCGGACAGGGAGCAGAGACCCAGTACTTC. It codes for CTSSLSGQGAETQYF.

This clonotype showed up many times. This chain joins TRBV12-3 or TRBV12-4 and TRBJ2-6; no reliable D call. Trimming removed 4 bases from V and 2 bases from J, with 6 bases in between. The CDR3 is 14 amino acids. The CDR3 loop reads CASSSPAGANVLTF. The CDR3 nucleotides are TGTGCCAGCAGTTCCCCTGCTGGGGCCAACGTCCTGACTTTC.

This clonotype showed up many times. The chain has TRBV6-4 and TRBJ2-1, with 7 bases that match TRBD1. The CDR3 has 15 amino acids. Trimming took 6 bases from V and 2 from J; bases not matched to a gene: 7. Germline lookup yields CDR1 MRHNA and CDR2 SNTAGT. CDR3 sequence reads: CASSRGQGAYNEQFF. The CDR3 coding sequence is TGTGCCAGCAGCCGTGGCCAGGGGGCCTACAATGAGCAGTTCTTC.

The chain combines TRBV7-2 with TRBJ1-5, with a possible D match to TRBD1 (6 bases). CDR3 length: 16 residues. Germline V lookup: CDR1 SGHTA, CDR2 FQGNSA. Between the trimmed V and J ends, which lost 5 bases and 3 bases, there was a span of 17 bases. This chain's CDR3 is CASSADRLSVNQPQHF. The CDR3 DNA reads as TGTGCCAGCAGCGCTGACAGGCTTTCAGTCAATCAGCCCCAGCATTTT.

Points on this clonotype: With a much larger clone just one base away, this may be a read error. This chain joins TRBV7-2 and TRBJ1-6; 7 bases align to TRBD1. From germline, CDR1 is SGHTA and CDR2 FQGNSA. The CDR3 extends over 18 amino acids. CDR3 region: CAGSRRWGDSSYNSPLHF. The CDR3, as DNA: TGTGCCGGCAGCCGACGGTGGGGGGACAGCTCCTATAATTCACCCCTCCACTTT. Full variable domain (rest looked up from reference TRBV7-2 and TRBJ1-6): GAGVSQSPSNKVTEKGKDVELRCDPISGHTALYWYRQSLGQGLEFLIYFQGNSAPDKSGLPSDRFSAERTGGSVSTLTIQRTQQEDSAVYLCAGSRRWGDSSYNSPLHFGNGTRLTVT.

Regarding this clonotype: With a much larger clone just one base away, this may be a read error. The chain combines TRBV7-2 with TRBJ2-5; D is perhaps TRBD1 or TRBD2 (5 bases each). This CDR3 comprises 13 residues. Germline-derived CDR1 and CDR2 are SGHTA and FQGNSA. Deletions cut 6 bases from V and 11 bases from J, with 19 bases between. The CDR3 loop reads CASSSPGPNEQYF. The CDR3 nucleotides are TGTGCCAGCAGTTCCCCGGGACCCAATGAGCAGTACTTC.

This clonotype has more than one count but fewer than ten. This chain connects TRBV4-3 to TRBJ1-1, with a possible D match to TRBD1 (6 bases). CDR3 length equals 14 residues. Per the germline V gene, CDR1 is LGHNA and CDR2 is YSLEER. V lost 4 bases and J lost 1, with 10 bases in between. CDR3 bases: TGCGCCAGCAGCCCGGACAGCTCGAACACTGAAGCTTTCTTT. This codes for CASSPDSSNTEAFF.

The chain has TRBV5-5 and TRBJ1-2, with TRBD1 matching 8 bases. Germline V lookup: CDR1 SGHKS, CDR2 YYEKEE (reference sequence). The CDR3 is 13 residues long. Trimming took 4 bases from V and 8 from J; bases not matched to a gene: 7. DNA for the CDR3: TGTGCCAGCAGCAGCAGGGGGCCTAAGGGCTACACCTTC. This codes for CASSSRGPKGYTF.

The chain couples TRBV6-1 to TRBJ2-5; a weak D match, TRBD2 (5 bases). The ends were cut back, 9 bases at V and 2 bases at J, with 19 bases in the middle. The CDR3 loop spans 15 amino acids. Per the germline V gene, CDR1 is MNHNS and CDR2 is SASEGT. The CDR3: CASLLDLTVQETQYF. CDR3 bases: TGTGCCAGTTTACTGGACTTAACCGTACAAGAGACCCAGTACTTC.

This clonotype occurred a few times. The V call is TRBV20-1, the J call TRBJ2-1; 10 bases align to TRBD1. The J call may be mistaken, given a closer DNA end match to TRBJ2-7. CDR1 is DFQATT and CDR2 is SNEGSKA in the germline V gene (reference sequence). The CDR3 is 15 residues long. The DNA of the CDR3 is TGCAGTGCTAGAGACGGGACAGGGGTCTACAATGAGCAGTACTTC. It specifies CSARDGTGVYNEQYF.

The rearrangement links TRBV5-1 to TRBJ2-3; 9 bases fit TRBD2. Germline V gene sequence: CDR1 SGHRS, CDR2 YFSETQ. The length of the CDR3 is 17 residues. The trim removed 3 bases at V and 3 bases at J, leaving 11 bases unmatched. The CDR3 DNA follows: TGCGCCAGCAGCTCGGCAGTAAAAGCGGGAGGAACAGATACGCAGTATTTT. It specifies CASSSAVKAGGTDTQYF. Filled out from reference TRBV5-1 and TRBJ2-3, the complete variable domain reads KAGVTQTPRYLIKTRGQQVTLSCSPISGHRSVSWYQQTPGQGLQFLFEYFSETQRNKGNFPGRFSGRQFSNSRSEMNVSTLELGDSALYLCASSSAVKAGGTDTQYFGPGTRLTVL.

At least ten counts were recorded for this clonotype. This chain uses TRBV28 with TRBJ2-5; 8 nucleotides match TRBD1. After removal of 7 bases from V and 2 bases from J, the junction contained 9 bases not matched to a gene. Per germline, CDR1 MDHEN and CDR2 SYDVKM. This CDR3 is 15 amino acids long. CDR3 amino acids: CASNPGTGRQETQYF. CDR3 DNA sequence: TGTGCCAGCAATCCTGGGACAGGTCGTCAAGAGACCCAGTACTTC.

At least ten counts were recorded for this clonotype. The chain recombines TRBV4-3 with TRBJ2-7; perhaps TRBD2 as D (6 bases). This CDR3 has 17 residues. The germline CDR1 and CDR2 sequences are LGHNA and YSLEER. The germline V and J ends were trimmed by 0 bases and 2 bases, with 17 bases remaining between them. CDR3 nucleotide sequence: TGCGCCAGCAGCCAAGATCTTGGCGGGGCCGTTACCTACGAGCAGTACTTC. This translates into CASSQDLGGAVTYEQYF.

This clonotype was seen ten or more times. The chain uses TRBV5-5 and TRBJ2-7; 9 bases align to TRBD1. With 6 bases clipped from V and 4 bases from J, the junction kept 8 bases outside the gene matches. Germline loops: CDR1 SGHKS, CDR2 YYEKEE (reference sequence). The CDR3 is made up of 14 amino acids. The CDR3 DNA reads as TGTGCCAGCAAGACCGGGACAGGGCAGTACGAGCAGTACTTC. Residues: CASKTGTGQYEQYF.

The chain is built from TRBV20-1 and TRBJ1-5, with D unresolved. Germline CDR1 and CDR2: DFQATT and SNEGSKA (reference sequence). This CDR3 is 13 amino acids long. V lost 3 bases to trimming and J lost 6 bases, with 12 bases between them. The CDR3 DNA follows: TGCAGTGCTAGTGATGACGTAAGTCAGCCCCAGCATTTT. This translates into CSASDDVSQPQHF.

Only a few counts were recorded for this clonotype. This rearrangement joins TRBV20-1 to TRBJ1-2; D perhaps matches TRBD1 (6 bases). The germline gives CDR1 DFQATT, CDR2 SNEGSKA (reference sequence). V lost 7 bases to trimming and J lost 4 bases, with 19 bases between them. CDR3 size: 14 residues. CDR3 residues: CSVVSRTGSYGYTF. The CDR3 DNA reads as TGCAGTGTGGTTTCTCGAACAGGGTCCTATGGCTACACCTTC.

Regarding this clonotype: A much larger clone lies a single base off, so this may be a read error. CDR3 residues: CSVEVNRGTGERFF. The CDR3 nucleotides read TGCAGCGTTGAAGTAAACAGGGGCACCGGGGAGCGGTTTTTT. This chain uses TRBV29-1 with TRBJ2-2; TRBD1 matches 7 bases. This CDR3 contains 14 residues. Per the germline V gene, CDR1 is SQVTM and CDR2 is ANQGSEA.

About this clonotype itself: A read error may explain this, as a much larger clone is one base away. This sequence joins TRBV6-2 or TRBV6-3 and TRBJ2-1; D might be TRBD1 or TRBD2, each matching 5 bases. Germline V gives CDR1 MNHEY, CDR2 SVGEGT. Deletions cut 8 bases from V and 5 bases from J, with 22 bases between. The CDR3 has 16 amino acids. CDR3 loop: CASGIPGRKDHNEQFF. The CDR3 region has the DNA TGTGCCAGCGGCATCCCGGGACGCAAGGACCACAATGAGCAGTTCTTC.

This clonotype was detected many times. The chain uses TRBV20-1 and TRBJ2-3, with unresolved D. Germline V gives CDR1 DFQATT, CDR2 SNEGSKA (reference sequence). The CDR3 has 13 residues. V lost 3 bases and J 0 bases, leaving 7 bases between the germline ends. CDR3 DNA sequence: TGCAGTGCTAGGGGTGAGAGCACAGATACGCAGTATTTT. The encoded protein is CSARGESTDTQYF.

This sequence joins TRBV2 and TRBJ2-7; D may be TRBD1 (6 bases). This CDR3 region has 14 residues. With 6 bases removed from V and 3 bases from J, the gap between germline ends came to 15 bases. Germline V lookup: CDR1 SNHLY, CDR2 FYNNEI. The CDR3 reads CASSPISGDYEQYF. In DNA form, the CDR3 reads TGTGCCAGCAGCCCCATTTCAGGGGACTACGAGCAGTACTTC.

With regard to this clonotype: The germline gene is not matched at one end of the junction; a read error may be the cause. The CDR3 sequence is CGVEDGRASNEKLFF. In DNA, the CDR3 is TGCGGCGTTGAAGATGGCAGGGCATCTAATGAAAAACTGTTTTTT. The chain carries TRBV29-1 and TRBJ1-4; TRBD1 is a possible D gene (5 bases). The CDR3 covers 15 residues. CDR1 SQVTM and CDR2 ANQGSEA come from the germline V gene.

This clonotype was picked up a small number of times. The chain is built from TRBV7-9 and TRBJ1-4, with D unclear. The CDR3 extends over 14 amino acids. Trimming took off 4 bases at V and 0 bases at J, with 6 bases between the two ends. Per the germline V gene, CDR1 is SEHNR and CDR2 is FQNEAQ (reference sequence). CDR3 bases: TGTGCCAGCAGCTGGGGTGCAACTAATGAAAAACTGTTTTTT. Its translation: CASSWGATNEKLFF.